This T cell receptor (beta chain) was recorded in a study of blood T cell repertoires in COVID-19. Study-wide background: Spain, Italy and the United States supplied samples that represented acute and convalescent COVID-19.

V was clipped by 6 bases and J by 10 bases; unmatched bases: 7. The CDR3 is made up of 14 amino acids. The germline gives CDR1 MNHEY, CDR2 SVGAGI. Residents of about 25 US areas, aged roughly 18 to 95 years, made up the participants. Cohorts were assigned according to the clinical history that participants reported. This clone appeared once. Original processing notes: Counts of nucleated cells, estimated from reference gene primer amplification, were obtained. Profiling relied on immunoSEQ multiplex PCR, and the TCRdb table lists in-frame clones only, not all of them. That table supplies the V and J calls and clone size; D and trimming were determined from the DNA. The table shows about 200,000 clones, with 84% occurring only once.

The receptor was derived from a woman in her 30s who had been exposed to COVID-19. The sequenced material came from PBMCs or T cells enriched from blood (not recorded which). The chain couples TRBV6-5 to TRBJ1-6; 9 positions match TRBD1. CDR3 residues: CASRPDRGTSPLHF. In nucleotides, the CDR3 is TGTGCCAGCAGGCCAGACAGGGGGACCTCACCCCTCCACTTT.